This paragraph reports one T cell receptor (beta chain). Its specificity is unknown. cDNA libraries of TCR beta carried unique molecular identifiers. T cells numbering roughly 1 to 10 million yielded 450,000 to 500,000 cDNA molecules. Each CDR3 protein is one row after TCRdb ran MiXCR on the PCR reads. Of fewer than 700,000 distinct CDR3 sequences in the sample, roughly 40% were seen once. These data are taken from a study of post-analysis software for immune sequencing data. Across the study: Both relapsing-remitting and secondary progressive multiple sclerosis featured among the disease courses, as did progressive-relapsing multiple sclerosis.

The CDR3 has 15 amino acids. J lost 9 bases, V lost 5 bases, and 8 bases had no gene match. Study-wide points: Multiple sclerosis was associated with a significant reduction in normalized Chao1 diversity relative to controls. There were roughly 5 TRBV segments more frequent in patients than controls, and TRBV5-6, TRBV5-1 and TRBV20-1 were among them.

This chain connects TRBV12-3 or TRBV12-4 to TRBJ1-6; 9 nucleotides agree with TRBD1. Input material: blood. The receptor was derived from a girl aged 5 to 17 with multiple sclerosis. CDR3 in DNA: TGTGCCAGCAGTGGCCCTGGGACAGGGCGTTCACCCCTCCACTTT. Translated: CASSGPGTGRSPLHF.